Listed below are T cell receptor beta chains from one sample, sequenced in a study of response to subunit inactivated influenza vaccine. TCRdb analysed the RT-PCR reads with MiXCR anew, one entry per CDR3 protein. The table records 500,000 or so distinct CDR3 sequences, 16% of them present only once. Specimen: CD4+ T cells sorted from PBMCs, collected about 24 months after vaccination. All receptors derive from a man aged 50 to 69 who received an inactivated influenza vaccine. CDR3s include the opening cysteine and the closing phenylalanine or tryptophan. Fields, in order: CDR3 protein, CDR3 DNA, V gene, clone size, D gene, J gene, CDR3 length. D genes are given only for firm matches. Expanded clones get a size class; other rows say once, few or many, or leave the size out.

CDR3aa: CASSVQIHSNQPQHF; CDR3nt: TGTGCCAGCAGTGTGCAGATACATAGCAATCAGCCCCAGCATTTT; v_gene: TRBV6-1; abundance: few; d_gene: -; j_gene: TRBJ1-5; len: 15
CDR3aa: CASSLTGTGYEKLFF; CDR3nt: TGCGCCAGCAGCTTGACCGGGACAGGATATGAAAAACTGTTTTTT; v_gene: TRBV5-1; abundance: few; d_gene: TRBD1; j_gene: TRBJ1-4; len: 15
CDR3aa: CASSLRGYRGNYEQYF; CDR3nt: TGTGCCAGCAGTTTAAGGGGATACAGGGGGAACTACGAGCAGTACTTC; v_gene: TRBV27; abundance: -; d_gene: TRBD1; j_gene: TRBJ2-7; len: 16
CDR3aa: CSVRTGTYEQYF; CDR3nt: TGCAGCGTTCGGACAGGAACCTACGAGCAGTACTTC; v_gene: TRBV29-1; abundance: -; d_gene: TRBD1; j_gene: TRBJ2-7; len: 12
CDR3aa: CASSQGPDQRGNTIYF; CDR3nt: TGTGCCAGCAGCCAGGGACCAGACCAGAGAGGAAACACCATATATTTT; v_gene: TRBV4-2; abundance: -; d_gene: -; j_gene: TRBJ1-3; len: 16
CDR3aa: CASSLRGAPQETQYF; CDR3nt: TGTGCCAGCAGCTTAAGGGGGGCCCCACAAGAGACCCAGTACTTC; v_gene: TRBV11-2; abundance: -; d_gene: -; j_gene: TRBJ2-5; len: 15
CDR3aa: CNPMREADTQYF; CDR3nt: TGCAACCCTATGAGGGAGGCAGATACGCAGTATTTT; v_gene: TRBV20-1; abundance: -; d_gene: -; j_gene: TRBJ2-3; len: 12
CDR3aa: CASSQETASSYNEQFF; CDR3nt: TGTGCCAGCAGCCAAGAGACAGCTAGCTCCTACAATGAGCAGTTCTTC; v_gene: TRBV4-2; abundance: many; d_gene: -; j_gene: TRBJ2-1; len: 16
CDR3aa: CSARLGGNTGELFF; CDR3nt: TGCAGTGCTAGATTAGGGGGTAACACCGGGGAGCTGTTTTTT; v_gene: TRBV20-1; abundance: -; d_gene: -; j_gene: TRBJ2-2; len: 14
CDR3aa: CASSLVPQSHGYTF; CDR3nt: TGTGCCAGCAGTTTAGTCCCCCAGAGTCACGGCTACACCTTC; v_gene: TRBV12-3/TRBV12-4; abundance: few; d_gene: -; j_gene: TRBJ1-2; len: 14
CDR3aa: CSARTPGQGLKTQYF; CDR3nt: TGCAGTGCTAGAACCCCGGGACAGGGGTTGAAGACCCAGTACTTC; v_gene: TRBV20-1; abundance: -; d_gene: TRBD1; j_gene: TRBJ2-5; len: 15
CDR3aa: CSARRREPTTGELFF; CDR3nt: TGCAGTGCTAGAAGGAGGGAGCCCACCACCGGGGAGCTGTTTTTT; v_gene: TRBV20-1; abundance: -; d_gene: -; j_gene: TRBJ2-2; len: 15
CDR3aa: CASSLGQTYGYTF; CDR3nt: TGTGCCAGCAGTTTGGGACAGACCTATGGCTACACCTTC; v_gene: TRBV25-1; abundance: many; d_gene: TRBD1; j_gene: TRBJ1-2; len: 13
CDR3aa: CASSLELAGWTGKLFF; CDR3nt: TGTGCCAGCAGCTTAGAACTAGCGGGGTGGACCGGGAAGCTGTTTTTT; v_gene: TRBV11-2; abundance: -; d_gene: TRBD2; j_gene: TRBJ2-2; len: 16
CDR3aa: CASSPWGQELAKNIQYF; CDR3nt: TGTGCCAGCAGCCCGTGGGGCCAGGAACTAGCCAAAAACATTCAGTACTTC; v_gene: TRBV5-6; abundance: few; d_gene: -; j_gene: TRBJ2-4; len: 17
CDR3aa: CASSRVGRSSYEQYF; CDR3nt: TGCGCCAGCAGTCGGGTCGGGAGAAGCTCCTACGAGCAGTACTTC; v_gene: TRBV5-1; abundance: few; d_gene: -; j_gene: TRBJ2-7; len: 15
CDR3aa: CASSLEGFNYGYTF; CDR3nt: TGCGCCAGCAGCTTGGAGGGGTTCAACTATGGCTACACCTTC; v_gene: TRBV5-1; abundance: -; d_gene: -; j_gene: TRBJ1-2; len: 14
CDR3aa: CASSLSANFYEQYF; CDR3nt: TGTGCCAGCAGTTTATCGGCGAATTTTTACGAGCAGTACTTC; v_gene: TRBV27; abundance: few; d_gene: -; j_gene: TRBJ2-7; len: 14
CDR3aa: CSARGQGMRDSNQPQHF; CDR3nt: TGCAGTGCTAGAGGACAGGGTATGAGGGATAGCAATCAGCCCCAGCATTTT; v_gene: TRBV20-1; abundance: few; d_gene: TRBD1; j_gene: TRBJ1-5; len: 17
CDR3aa: CASSGNSYEQYF; CDR3nt: TGTGCCAGCAGTGGGAACTCCTACGAGCAGTACTTC; v_gene: TRBV25-1; abundance: few; d_gene: -; j_gene: TRBJ2-7; len: 12
CDR3aa: CASSPGTGDEKLFF; CDR3nt: TGTGCCAGCAGCCCTGGGACAGGGGATGAAAAACTGTTTTTT; v_gene: TRBV7-9; abundance: -; d_gene: TRBD1; j_gene: TRBJ1-4; len: 14
CDR3aa: CAISGRGLNTEAFF; CDR3nt: TGTGCCATCAGCGGAAGGGGGTTGAACACTGAAGCTTTCTTT; v_gene: TRBV10-3; abundance: few; d_gene: -; j_gene: TRBJ1-1; len: 14
CDR3aa: CASSKGTGSNYGYTF; CDR3nt: TGTGCCAGCAGCAAGGGGACAGGCAGTAACTATGGCTACACCTTC; v_gene: TRBV6-2/TRBV6-3; abundance: -; d_gene: TRBD1; j_gene: TRBJ1-2; len: 15
CDR3aa: CSAREPGGWDEQYF; CDR3nt: TGCAGTGCTAGAGAACCGGGGGGATGGGACGAGCAGTACTTC; v_gene: TRBV20-1; abundance: many; d_gene: TRBD2; j_gene: TRBJ2-7; len: 14
CDR3aa: CAIRIATNEKLFF; CDR3nt: TGTGCCATCAGGATTGCAACTAATGAAAAACTGTTTTTT; v_gene: TRBV10-3; abundance: few; d_gene: -; j_gene: TRBJ1-4; len: 13
CDR3aa: CASNGGLAGVQYF; CDR3nt: TGTGCCAGCAACGGGGGACTAGCGGGGGTACAGTACTTC; v_gene: TRBV6-4; abundance: -; d_gene: TRBD2; j_gene: TRBJ2-4; len: 13
CDR3aa: CASSWDPSYEQYF; CDR3nt: TGTGCCAGCAGTTGGGACCCATCCTACGAGCAGTACTTC; v_gene: TRBV12-3/TRBV12-4; abundance: few; d_gene: -; j_gene: TRBJ2-7; len: 13